The 8 T cell receptor beta chains in this list originate from one sample, sequenced in a study of metastatic and nonmetastatic thyroid tumors. None of the patients had undergone any treatment ahead of thyroid surgery. TCRdb reanalyzed the PCR reads via MiXCR. The repertoire has about 22,000 clones, 13% to 15% of them found once; the top ten carry roughly 14%. Sequencing input: tumor tissue. Receptor source: a female donor with papillary thyroid cancer or a benign thyroid nodule (not recorded which). Some clones in this sample may be carry-over from other donors' samples.

J is TRBJ2-7 and V is TRBV5-1; D is ambiguous. Trimming pared 5 bases from V and 7 bases from J, leaving 13 bases between. The germline CDR1 and CDR2 sequences are SGHRS and YFSETQ. The CDR3 totals 12 residues. CDR3 sequence reads: CASRVVGNEQYF. DNA for the CDR3: TGCGCCAGCAGGGTTGTGGGGAATGAGCAGTACTTC.

This clone was seen at least ten times. The chain couples TRBV18 to TRBJ2-3; 11 nucleotides match TRBD2. J was trimmed by 2 bases and V by 5 bases; bases with no gene match: 3. Looked up from germline, CDR1 is KGHSH and CDR2 is LQKENI. The CDR3 has 15 amino acids. The CDR3 loop reads CASSLTSGATDTQYF. For the CDR3, the DNA is TGTGCCAGCTCATTGACTAGCGGGGCCACAGATACGCAGTATTTT.

The chain uses TRBV2 and TRBJ2-3; TRBD2 agrees at 11 bases. Per the germline V gene, CDR1 is SNHLY and CDR2 is FYNNEI. This CDR3 is built from 14 residues. Unmatched junction bases numbered 14, after V lost 8 bases and J lost 13 bases. The CDR3 DNA sequence: TGTGCCAGCGGGGGGACTAGCGGTACCTCAGAGGAGTATTTT. This translates into CASGGTSGTSEEYF.

This clone has ten or more counts. The chain carries TRBV12-3 or TRBV12-4 and TRBJ1-1, with D possibly matching TRBD1 (6 bases). CDR3 length equals 14 residues. The ends were cut back, 4 bases at V and 6 bases at J, with 15 bases in the middle. DNA for the CDR3: TGTGCCAGCAGTTCGCAGGGGTCTTACTCTGAAGCTTTCTTT. This encodes CASSSQGSYSEAFF.

This clone appeared many times. A clone one base away is much larger, so this may be a read error. The identical CDR3 is also encoded by other nucleotide sequences in the sample. V usage is TRBV20-1 and J usage is TRBJ1-2; TRBD1 matches at 9 bases. Per germline, CDR1 DFQATT and CDR2 SNEGSKA (reference sequence). Losses at the gene ends were 4 bases for V and 3 bases for J; bases not matched to a gene: 9. The length of the CDR3 is 15 residues. CDR3 in amino acids: CSANPGQGLDYGYTF. The CDR3 DNA follows: TGCAGTGCTAACCCGGGACAGGGTTTAGACTATGGCTACACCTTC.

The chain joins TRBV25-1 to TRBJ1-2, with TRBD1 matching 8 bases. The junction had 3 bases not matched to a gene; V was cut back by 8 bases and J by 1 base. The CDR3 covers 13 residues. Germline CDR1 reads MGHDK; CDR2 reads SYGVNS. CDR3: CASQGAFNYGYTF. The CDR3, as DNA: TGTGCCAGCCAGGGGGCGTTTAACTATGGCTACACCTTC.

V and J are TRBV6-6 and TRBJ1-5; D remains ambiguous. Looked up from germline, CDR1 is MNHNY and CDR2 is SVGAGI (reference sequence). V was shortened by 0 bases and J by 7 bases, with 7 bases between the two germline ends. This CDR3 contains 13 residues. The CDR3, as DNA: TGTGCCAGCAGTTACTCTGAATGCCAGCCCCAGCATTTT. This codes for CASSYSECQPQHF.

With regard to this clone: Mismatch with germline at one junction end may stem from a read error. This chain connects TRBV9 to TRBJ2-1; 11 bases agree with TRBD2. The CDR3 consists of 17 residues. Germline CDR1 SGDLS, CDR2 YYNGEE. In DNA form, the CDR3 reads TGTGCCAGCATCGTAGCCCCGACTAGCGGGACTGGCAATGAGCAGTTCTTC. Encoded protein: CASIVAPTSGTGNEQFF.